The present T cell receptor beta chain was sequenced within a study of T-cell reconstitution after alpha-beta-depleted transplantation in children. V trimming: 5 bases; J trimming: 4 bases; junction bases outside the gene matches: 6. The CDR3 has 16 residues. CDR1 is SGHTA, CDR2 FQGTGA, per germline. The TCRbeta library incorporated unique molecular identifiers. TCRdb itself ran the PCR reads through MiXCR, one entry per CDR3 protein. Altogether some 500,000 distinct CDR3 sequences are present, about 16% being singletons, with the ten largest covering 2.5% to 4%. This specimen consisted of PBMCs from the stem cell graft donor, obtained from the stem cell graft. J is TRBJ2-1 and V is TRBV7-3, with 12 bases identical to TRBD2. This TCR was sampled from a human donor who donated a stem cell graft to a child with acute lymphoblastic leukemia. CDR3 DNA sequence: TGTGCCAGCAGCGCTTTTCTAGCGGGAGGGTACAATGAGCAGTTCTTC. Protein sequence: CASSAFLAGGYNEQFF. Full variable domain (rest looked up from reference TRBV7-3 and TRBJ2-1): GAGVSQTPSNKVTEKGKYVELRCDPISGHTALYWYRQSLGQGPEFLIYFQGTGAADDSGLPNDRFFAVRPEGSVSTLKIQRTERGDSAVYLCASSAFLAGGYNEQFFGPGTRLTVL.